Below are 2 T cell receptor beta chains sequenced from a single sample in a study of blood T cell repertoires in COVID-19 (TCRdb year 2020). The library came from the immunoSEQ multiplex PCR assay. TCRdb's version of the immuneACCESS table is confined to in-frame rearrangements and falls short of the full clone set. An unresolved V gene accounts for under half of the shortfall where checked; the remainder is of unknown origin. The sample table shows about 59,000 clones, and over 70% are seen once. 11% to 15% of the sample comes from the top ten. Sequencing used peripheral blood. All receptors derive from a woman in her seventies with acute or convalescent COVID-19.

The V gene is TRBV11-2, the J gene TRBJ2-1; a possible D gene is TRBD2 (6 bases). The ends were cut back, 1 base at V and 5 bases at J, with 12 bases in the middle. Per the germline V gene, CDR1 is SGHAT and CDR2 is FQNNGV. The CDR3 spans 15 residues. The DNA of the CDR3 is TGTGCCAGCAGCTTAGGGACTACCAGACACAATGAGCAGTTCTTC. It specifies CASSLGTTRHNEQFF.

The V call is TRBV11-2, the J call TRBJ2-5; D is perhaps TRBD1 (5 bases). Between the trimmed V and J ends, which lost 3 bases and 5 bases, there was a span of 13 bases. This CDR3 is built from 14 residues. Germline CDR1 SGHAT, CDR2 FQNNGV. CDR3 coding DNA: TGTGCCAGCAGCTTCTCGAATGGGGCGGAGACCCAGTACTTC. Residues: CASSFSNGAETQYF.